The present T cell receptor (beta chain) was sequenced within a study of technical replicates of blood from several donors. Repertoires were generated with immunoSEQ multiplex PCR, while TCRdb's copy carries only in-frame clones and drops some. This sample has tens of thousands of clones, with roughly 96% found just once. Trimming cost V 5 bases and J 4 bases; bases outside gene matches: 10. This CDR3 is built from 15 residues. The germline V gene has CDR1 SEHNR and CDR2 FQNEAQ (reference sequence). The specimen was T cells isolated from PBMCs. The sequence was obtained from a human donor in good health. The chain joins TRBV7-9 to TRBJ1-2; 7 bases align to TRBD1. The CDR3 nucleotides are TGTGCCAGCAGCCCCTCAGGGGGGACTGTCTATGGCTACACCTTC. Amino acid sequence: CASSPSGGTVYGYTF. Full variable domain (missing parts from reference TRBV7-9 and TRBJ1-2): DTGVSQNPRHKITKRGQNVTFRCDPISEHNRLYWYRQTLGQGPEFLTYFQNEAQLEKSRLLSDRFSAERPKGSFSTLEIQRTEQGDSAMYLCASSPSGGTVYGYTFGSGTRLTVV.